What follows describes a single TCR beta chain. The data originate from a study of control samples from healthy donors and cancer patients. The CDR3 sequence is 15 residues long. TCRdb's copy holds only in-frame clones and misses some; the assay was immunoSEQ multiplex PCR. The sample contains tens of thousands of clones, about 88% of which appear only once. Sequencing was carried out using PBMCs. The gene calls are TRBV21-1 and TRBJ2-7; TRBD1 reflects the table's D call only, with no check against the DNA. TRBV21-1 is assigned pseudogene status. The clonotype comes from a woman aged 45-60 years with colorectal cancer. CDR3 nucleotide sequence: TGTGCCAGCAGCAAAGCCCAAGACAGCCCCTACGAGCAGTACGTC. Translation gives CASSKAQDSPYEQYV.